This T cell receptor (beta chain) comes out of a study of control samples from healthy donors and cancer patients. Clones were sequenced by immunoSEQ multiplex PCR, and TCRdb holds only the in-frame ones, with some missing. The sample lists some 110,000 clones, roughly nine tenths occurring once. Per the germline V gene, CDR1 is SQVTM and CDR2 is ANQGSEA. The germline V and J ends were trimmed by 6 bases and 7 bases, with 13 bases remaining between them. The CDR3 has 13 amino acids. Input material: PBMCs. The source of this sequence is a woman aged 45-59 years with colorectal cancer. This chain joins TRBV29-1 and TRBJ1-6; D perhaps matches TRBD1 (5 bases). The CDR3 DNA reads TGCAGCGTCGGGGCCGAGGGGAATTCACCCCTCCACTTT. Translation gives CSVGAEGNSPLHF. Based on the CDR3 plus reference TRBV29-1 and TRBJ1-6, the full variable domain is SAVISQKPSRDICQRGTSLTIQCQVDSQVTMMFWYRQQPGQSLTLIATANQGSEATYESGFVIDKFPISRPNLTFSTLTVSNMSPEDSSIYLCSVGAEGNSPLHFGNGTRLTVT.